The 3 T cell receptor beta chains given below trace back to one sample, sequenced in a study of CXCR3-negative and CXCR3-positive naive CD8 T cells. UMI-labeled 5' RACE TRB cDNA libraries were prepared from the cells. Reprocessing the 5' RACE reads, TCRdb reports a single entry for every CDR3 protein and omits DNA. The repertoire table contains about 50,000 distinct CDR3 sequences. Input material: naive CXCR3- CD8+ T cells from blood. Subset defined: CD45RO-CCR7+CD27+CD95- naive CD8+ T cells lacking CXCR3 (TNR3-). These TCRs come from a human donor in good health. Some clones in this sample may be carry-over from other donors' samples.

The chain couples TRBV14 to TRBJ2-2; TCRdb names TRBD1, which stays unverified in the absence of DNA. This CDR3 comprises 21 residues. Germline loops: CDR1 SGHDN, CDR2 FVKESK. This CDR3 reads CASSDPRRHRSDARGTGELFF.

This rearrangement joins TRBV11-3 to TRBJ2-1; TCRdb reports TRBD1, a call that lacks DNA to check it against. CDR1 SGHNT and CDR2 YENEEA come from the germline V gene. The CDR3 spans 14 residues. The CDR3 loop is CASSGGQSFNEQFF.

J is TRBJ2-7 and V is TRBV15; with no DNA, the TCRdb D assignment of TRBD1 cannot be verified. The V gene's germline CDR1 is LNHNV and CDR2 YYDKDF (reference sequence). CDR3 length: 17 amino acids. The CDR3 loop reads CATSRDPLGTGDYEQYF.